Listed below are T cell receptor beta chains from one sample, sequenced in a study of T cell clones after liver transplantation. The repertoire was sequenced with immunoSEQ multiplex PCR; TCRdb's copy has only in-frame clones and lacks some. The sample has tens of thousands of clones, approximately 81% seen once; the top ten hold 2.1%. This specimen was CD4+ T cells from blood, taken about 50 months after liver transplant. Receptors originate from a human patient who received a liver transplant. Some T cells may trace back to the graft donor. CDR3s include the opening cysteine and the closing phenylalanine or tryptophan. The order of the fields is D gene, V gene, clone size, J gene, CDR3 DNA, CDR3 protein. D genes are given only for firm matches. Rows give clone size only sometimes, using once, few, many, or a class for an expanded clone.

D: -; V: TRBV2; size: -; J: TRBJ2-2; DNA: TGTGCCAGCAGTGATGGCAGGGGGAACACCGGGGAGCTGTTTTTT; CDR3: CASSDGRGNTGELFF
D: TRBD1; V: TRBV5-1; size: -; J: TRBJ2-7; DNA: TGCGCCAGCAGCAGGGACAGGCGCTACGAGCAGTACTTC; CDR3: CASSRDRRYEQYF
D: -; V: TRBV9; size: -; J: TRBJ2-3; DNA: TGTGCCAGCAGCGTTCTAGCGACGAAAAACACAGATACGCAGTATTTT; CDR3: CASSVLATKNTDTQYF
D: -; V: TRBV7-2; size: -; J: TRBJ1-4; DNA: TGTGCCAGCAGCCCTGACGGGGGTGGGGAAAAACTGTTTTTT; CDR3: CASSPDGGGEKLFF
D: -; V: TRBV2; size: -; J: TRBJ1-2; DNA: TGTGCCAGCAGCGGGCCTGACAGGACGCCTAACTATGGCTACACCTTC; CDR3: CASSGPDRTPNYGYTF
D: TRBD2; V: TRBV11-1; size: once; J: TRBJ2-3; DNA: TGTGCCAGCAGCTCCTCACGGGGCGGGGGTGGCACAGATACGCAGTATTTT; CDR3: CASSSSRGGGGTDTQYF
D: -; V: TRBV4-1; size: -; J: TRBJ2-4; DNA: TGCGCCAGCAGCCAAGATCGTTATGACAGACCTTCAGCCAAAAACATTCAGTACTTC; CDR3: CASSQDRYDRPSAKNIQYF
D: -; V: TRBV4-2; size: -; J: TRBJ1-5; DNA: TGTGCCAGCAGCCAAGATAGGGGCAGCAATCAGCCCCAGCATTTT; CDR3: CASSQDRGSNQPQHF
D: TRBD2; V: TRBV7-2; size: -; J: TRBJ2-1; DNA: TGTGCCAGCAGCTTAGTACTAGCGGGGGCTGGTGAGCAGTTCTTC; CDR3: CASSLVLAGAGEQFF
D: -; V: TRBV5-1; size: -; J: TRBJ2-7; DNA: TGCGCCAGCAGCTCACTAGGGGAGCAGTACTTC; CDR3: CASSSLGEQYF
D: -; V: TRBV20-1; size: -; J: TRBJ2-3; DNA: TGCAGTGCCTCAGGAGATACGCAGTATTTT; CDR3: CSASGDTQYF
D: TRBD1; V: TRBV5-1; size: few; J: TRBJ2-5; DNA: TGCGCCAGCAGCACCGGACAGGGGGGAATAGAGACCCAGTACTTC; CDR3: CASSTGQGGIETQYF
D: TRBD1; V: TRBV15; size: -; J: TRBJ2-5; DNA: TGTGCCACCACCGCTAAGGGGGCCGGGGAGACCCAGTACTTC; CDR3: CATTAKGAGETQYF
D: TRBD1; V: TRBV15; size: once; J: TRBJ2-7; DNA: TGTGCCACCAGTCGGACAGGAAACTACGAGCAGTACTTC; CDR3: CATSRTGNYEQYF
D: -; V: TRBV28; size: -; J: TRBJ1-5; DNA: TGTGCCAGCAGGGGGCGGGACCCCCGTAATCAGCCCCAGCATTTT; CDR3: CASRGRDPRNQPQHF
D: -; V: TRBV5-1; size: -; J: TRBJ2-1; DNA: TGCGCCAGCAGCTTGACGGAGGGGCCGATCCCATACAATGAGCAGTTCTTC; CDR3: CASSLTEGPIPYNEQFF
D: TRBD2; V: TRBV11-2; size: -; J: TRBJ2-3; DNA: TGTGCCAGCAGCTTAGCTAGCGGGGGAAGCACAGATACGCAGTATTTT; CDR3: CASSLASGGSTDTQYF
D: -; V: TRBV19; size: -; J: TRBJ2-7; DNA: TGTGCCAGTAGTATAGATCGTTGGGTGGCCGAGCAGTACTTC; CDR3: CASSIDRWVAEQYF
D: -; V: TRBV9; size: -; J: TRBJ2-2; DNA: TGTGCCAGCAGCGTAGTAGTAAACACCGGGGAGCTGTTTTTT; CDR3: CASSVVVNTGELFF
D: -; V: TRBV2; size: -; J: TRBJ1-1; DNA: TGTGCCCGAACTCAGGGATTGAACACTGAAGCTTTCTTT; CDR3: CARTQGLNTEAFF
D: TRBD2; V: TRBV2; size: -; J: TRBJ2-1; DNA: TGTGCCAGCAGTGCAATTTCGGGACTAGCGGCGCCTAATGAGCAGTTCTTC; CDR3: CASSAISGLAAPNEQFF
D: TRBD1; V: TRBV6-5; size: -; J: TRBJ2-3; DNA: TGTGCCAGCAGTACAGACAGGGATGGTACGCAGTATTTT; CDR3: CASSTDRDGTQYF
D: TRBD1; V: TRBV27; size: -; J: TRBJ2-7; DNA: TGTGCCAGCAAGAGACAGGGTTCCTACGAGCAGTACTTC; CDR3: CASKRQGSYEQYF
D: -; V: TRBV4-3; size: -; J: TRBJ2-3; DNA: TGCGCCAGCAGCCGGTCCGCGGGGGCCTACCCAGATACGCAGTATTTT; CDR3: CASSRSAGAYPDTQYF
D: TRBD2; V: TRBV7-2; size: -; J: TRBJ2-1; DNA: TGTGCCAGCAGCCCGCCTAGCGGGGGGGCAAATGAGCAGTTCTTC; CDR3: CASSPPSGGANEQFF
D: TRBD1; V: TRBV4-1; size: -; J: TRBJ1-2; DNA: TGCGCCAGCAGCCAAACACCGACCGGGACAGGGGGCCAGGGCTACACCTTC; CDR3: CASSQTPTGTGGQGYTF
D: -; V: TRBV18; size: -; J: TRBJ1-1; DNA: TGTGCCAGCTCCCAAGGGGGGAGTCGGTCCACTGAAGCTTTCTTT; CDR3: CASSQGGSRSTEAFF
D: -; V: TRBV2; size: -; J: TRBJ1-2; DNA: TGTGCCAGCAGTGCGGCGGGGCCCAACTATGGCTACACCTTC; CDR3: CASSAAGPNYGYTF
D: TRBD2; V: TRBV4-1; size: -; J: TRBJ2-2; DNA: TGCGCCAGCAGACCGACTAGCGTACTGAGCACCGGGGAGCTGTTTTTT; CDR3: CASRPTSVLSTGELFF
D: TRBD1; V: TRBV29-1; size: -; J: TRBJ1-4; DNA: TGCAGCGCCCTTGAGGACGGGCCAGGGGGTTTCAATGAAAAACTGTTTTTT; CDR3: CSALEDGPGGFNEKLFF
D: TRBD1; V: TRBV29-1; size: -; J: TRBJ1-5; DNA: TGCAGCGTTTCCCCCGGACAGGGTCCGAATCAGCCCCAGCATTTT; CDR3: CSVSPGQGPNQPQHF